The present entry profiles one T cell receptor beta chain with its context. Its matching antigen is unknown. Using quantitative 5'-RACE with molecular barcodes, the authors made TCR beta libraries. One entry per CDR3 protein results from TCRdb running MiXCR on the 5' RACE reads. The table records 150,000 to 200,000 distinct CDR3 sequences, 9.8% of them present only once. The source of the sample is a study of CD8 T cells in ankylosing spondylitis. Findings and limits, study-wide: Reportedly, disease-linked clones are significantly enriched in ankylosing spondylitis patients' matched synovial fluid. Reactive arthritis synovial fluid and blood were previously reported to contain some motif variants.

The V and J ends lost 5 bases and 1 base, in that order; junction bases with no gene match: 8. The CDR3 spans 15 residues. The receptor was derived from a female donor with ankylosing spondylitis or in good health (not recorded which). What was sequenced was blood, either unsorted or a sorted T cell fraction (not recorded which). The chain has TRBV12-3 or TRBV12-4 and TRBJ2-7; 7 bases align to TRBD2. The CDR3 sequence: CASSPWASGSYEQYF. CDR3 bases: TGTGCCAGCAGTCCCTGGGCTAGCGGTTCCTACGAGCAGTACTTC.